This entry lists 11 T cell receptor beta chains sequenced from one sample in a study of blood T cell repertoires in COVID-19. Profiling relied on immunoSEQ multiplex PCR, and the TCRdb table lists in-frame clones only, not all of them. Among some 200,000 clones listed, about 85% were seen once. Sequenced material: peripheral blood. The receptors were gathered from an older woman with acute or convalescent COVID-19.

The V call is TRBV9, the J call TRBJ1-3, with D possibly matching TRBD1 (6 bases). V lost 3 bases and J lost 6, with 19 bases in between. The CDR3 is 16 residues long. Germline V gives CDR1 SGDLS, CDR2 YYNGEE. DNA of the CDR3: TGTGCCAGCAGCGACGCCTTATCCCGGACAGTAAACACCATATATTTT. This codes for CASSDALSRTVNTIYF.

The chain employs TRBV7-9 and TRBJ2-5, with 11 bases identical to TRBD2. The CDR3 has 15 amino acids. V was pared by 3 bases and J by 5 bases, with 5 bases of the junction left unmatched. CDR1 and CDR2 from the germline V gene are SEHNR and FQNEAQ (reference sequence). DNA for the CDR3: TGTGCCAGCAGCTTTACTAGCGGGAGATCTGAGACCCAGTACTTC. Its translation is CASSFTSGRSETQYF.

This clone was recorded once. CDR3 loop: CASSFWGPGRAFF. In DNA form, the CDR3 reads TGTGCCAGCAGTTTCTGGGGGCCTGGGCGAGCTTTCTTT. The genes are TRBV28 and TRBJ1-1, with D perhaps matching TRBD1 (6 bases). V was cut by 3 bases and J by 10 bases, with 15 bases left in between. This CDR3 is built from 13 residues. Germline V lookup: CDR1 MDHEN, CDR2 SYDVKM.

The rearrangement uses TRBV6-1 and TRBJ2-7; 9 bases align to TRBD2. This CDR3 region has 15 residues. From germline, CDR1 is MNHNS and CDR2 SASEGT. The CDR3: CASNEAGGGPYEQYV. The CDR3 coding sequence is TGTGCCAGCAATGAAGCGGGAGGAGGGCCCTACGAGCAGTACGTC.

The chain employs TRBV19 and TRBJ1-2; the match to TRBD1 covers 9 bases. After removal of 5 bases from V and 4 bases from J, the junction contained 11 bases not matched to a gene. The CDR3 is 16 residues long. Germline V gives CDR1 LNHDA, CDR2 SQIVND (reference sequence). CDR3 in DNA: TGTGCCAGTAGTCCGGGGGACAGGGTCCTCGGCTATGGCTACACCTTC. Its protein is CASSPGDRVLGYGYTF.

CDR3 nucleotides: TGTGCCAGCAGTTTCGAGACCTACAATGAGCAGTTCTTC. This codes for CASSFETYNEQFF. The genes are TRBV28 and TRBJ2-1; D unresolved. The CDR3 has 13 residues. Per germline, CDR1 MDHEN and CDR2 SYDVKM. V shed 3 bases and J shed 2 bases, with 5 bases lying between them.

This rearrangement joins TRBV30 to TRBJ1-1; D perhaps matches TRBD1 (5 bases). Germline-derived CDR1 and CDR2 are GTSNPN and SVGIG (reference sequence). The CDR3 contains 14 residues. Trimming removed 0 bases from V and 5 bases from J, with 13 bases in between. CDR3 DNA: TGTGCCTGGAGTGTCGGGCAGGGTTGGACTGAAGCTTTCTTT. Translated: CAWSVGQGWTEAFF.

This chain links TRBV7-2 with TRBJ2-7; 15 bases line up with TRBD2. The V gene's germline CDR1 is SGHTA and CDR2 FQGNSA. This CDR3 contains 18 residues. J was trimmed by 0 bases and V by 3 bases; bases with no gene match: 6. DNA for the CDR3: TGTGCCAGCAGCTTCCGGACTAGCGGGAGGGGGAGCTCCTACGAGCAGTACTTC. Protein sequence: CASSFRTSGRGSSYEQYF.

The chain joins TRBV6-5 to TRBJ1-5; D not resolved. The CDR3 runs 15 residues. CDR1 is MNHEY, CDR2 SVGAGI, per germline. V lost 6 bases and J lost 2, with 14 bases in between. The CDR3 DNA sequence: TGTGCCAGCAGACTAGGCGGTATGGGCAATCAGCCCCAGCATTTT. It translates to CASRLGGMGNQPQHF.

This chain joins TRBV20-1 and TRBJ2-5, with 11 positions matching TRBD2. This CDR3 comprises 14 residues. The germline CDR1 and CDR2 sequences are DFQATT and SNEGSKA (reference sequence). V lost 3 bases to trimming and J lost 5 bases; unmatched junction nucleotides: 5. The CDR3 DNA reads TGCAGTGCTAGTGGACTAGCGGGTGTGGAGACCCAGTACTTC. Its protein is CSASGLAGVETQYF.

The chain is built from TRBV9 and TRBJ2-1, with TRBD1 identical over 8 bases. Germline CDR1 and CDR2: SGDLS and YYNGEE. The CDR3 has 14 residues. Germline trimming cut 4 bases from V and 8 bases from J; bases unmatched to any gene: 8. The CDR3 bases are TGTGCCAGCAGCCAGGGGGCAGGGATGTATGAGCAGTTCTTC. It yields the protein CASSQGAGMYEQFF.